The source of this T cell receptor (beta chain) is a study of CD8 T cells in Susac syndrome. Germline-derived CDR1 and CDR2 are SNHLY and FYNNEI. This CDR3 is 12 amino acids long. Trimming removed 7 bases from V and 1 base from J, with 8 bases in between. Reverse transcription of 0.5 to 1 ug RNA was performed with random hexamers. TCRdb passed the immunoSEQ multiplex PCR reads through MiXCR, listing each CDR3 protein once. The sample holds about 140,000 distinct CDR3 sequences; approximately 94% are singletons and the top ten take 0.07% to 0.1%. CD8+ and CD4+ T cells were negatively isolated; TEMRA cells were FACS-enriched.

The chain couples TRBV2 to TRBJ2-7, with TRBD1 as a possible D gene (6 bases). Material: CD4+ T cells from PBMCs. This receptor was identified in a human donor in good health. The CDR3 region has the DNA TGTGCCAGCACTGGACAGTCCTACGAGCAGTACTTC. Translation: CASTGQSYEQYF.